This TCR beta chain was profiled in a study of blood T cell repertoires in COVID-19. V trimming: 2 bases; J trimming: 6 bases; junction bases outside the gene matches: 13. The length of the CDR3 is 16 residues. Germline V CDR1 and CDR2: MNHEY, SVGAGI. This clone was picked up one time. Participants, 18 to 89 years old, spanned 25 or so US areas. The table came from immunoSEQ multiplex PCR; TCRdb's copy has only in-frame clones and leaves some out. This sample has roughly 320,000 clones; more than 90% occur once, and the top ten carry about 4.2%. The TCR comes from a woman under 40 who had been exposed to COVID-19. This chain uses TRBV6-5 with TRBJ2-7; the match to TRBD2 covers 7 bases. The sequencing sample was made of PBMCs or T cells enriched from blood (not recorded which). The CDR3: CASSYPREGGVREQYF. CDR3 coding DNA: TGTGCCAGCAGTTACCCACGAGAGGGAGGGGTTCGCGAGCAGTACTTC.